The 4 T cell receptor beta chains listed next were all sequenced from one sample in a study of T cell clonality in common variable immunodeficiency. Study-wide results and caveats: In common variable immunodeficiency, TCR beta chains reportedly carried fewer deletions and N-nucleotide insertions.

Their target antigens are unknown. Here immunoSEQ multiplex PCR was the method, and the copy in TCRdb shows in-frame clones only, minus some. Sampling found tens of thousands of clones, none seen once. Source material: peripheral blood mononuclear cells. The receptors shown here come from a human donor with common variable immunodeficiency.

In this sample, this clone turned up a few times. The read ends 3 residues early relative to the CDR3; the germline J gene fills the gap. The V and J genes are TRBV6-1 and TRBJ2-7; the match to TRBD2 covers 16 bases. CDR1 is MNHNS and CDR2 is SASEGT in the germline V gene. This CDR3 region has 19 residues. V was pared by 0 bases and J by 1 base, with 6 bases of the junction left unmatched. The sequenced CDR3 bases are TGTGCCAGCAGTGAAGCCCCGGGACTAGCGGGGGGGAGATCCTACGAG. As protein: CASSEAPGLAGGRSYE. The whole CDR3 is CASSEAPGLAGGRSYEQYF.

This clone appeared a few times. The read halts 3 residues ahead of the CDR3 end, with the missing end drawn from the germline J gene. The chain uses TRBV6-2 or TRBV6-3 and TRBJ2-7, with TRBD2 matching 8 bases. The ends lost 4 bases at V and 5 bases at J; junction bases unmatched: 4. Germline-derived CDR1 and CDR2 are MNHEY and SVGEGT. The CDR3 has 13 residues. This CDR3 reads CASSSTSGNEQYF. The CDR3 bases that were read are TGTGCCAGCAGTTCCACTAGCGGCAACGAG.

This clone turned up a few times. Sequencing ends 3 residues short of the CDR3 end; the germline J gene provides the rest. The chain carries TRBV6-1 and TRBJ1-2, with 7 positions matching TRBD1. V lost 2 bases to trimming and J lost 5 bases; unmatched junction nucleotides: 8. The V gene's germline CDR1 is MNHNS and CDR2 SASEGT. The CDR3 length is 15 residues. The CDR3 here is CASSETGTAIYGYTF. Partial CDR3 DNA: TGTGCCAGCAGTGAAACCGGGACAGCAATTTATGGC.

Only a few counts were recorded for this clone. The CDR3 end falls 3 residues outside the read, so it is completed with the germline J gene. This chain connects TRBV19 to TRBJ2-7; D unresolved. The germline V gene has CDR1 LNHDA and CDR2 SQIVND (reference sequence). This CDR3 has 12 residues. V was pared by 7 bases and J by 4 bases, with 11 bases between. Incomplete CDR3 DNA: TGTGCCAGTAATCAGGTAGGGTACGAG. Translated: CASNQVGYE. The entire CDR3 reads CASNQVGYEQYF.